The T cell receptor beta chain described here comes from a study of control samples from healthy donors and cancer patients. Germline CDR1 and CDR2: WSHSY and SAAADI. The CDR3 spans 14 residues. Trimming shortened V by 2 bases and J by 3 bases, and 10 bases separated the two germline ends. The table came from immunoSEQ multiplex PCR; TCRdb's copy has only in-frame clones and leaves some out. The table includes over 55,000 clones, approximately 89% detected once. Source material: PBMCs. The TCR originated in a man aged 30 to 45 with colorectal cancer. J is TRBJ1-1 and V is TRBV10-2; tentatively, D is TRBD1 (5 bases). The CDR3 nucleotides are TGCGCCAGCAGTGAGGCGGGGGGGGACACTGAAGCTTTCTTT. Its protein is CASSEAGGDTEAFF.